The sequence of this T cell receptor (beta chain) was determined in a study of beta chain features in type 1 diabetes (dated by TCRdb to the late 2010s). Some background on the complete study: Patients and healthy donors did not differ in mean age, gender distribution, total cell number or subset yield. Across all samples, 107,917,701 sorted cells were examined, and cell number per subset correlated strongly with RNA yield. In the study, recently diagnosed type 1 diabetes patients and matched healthy donors were compared on the TCRB repertoires of their sorted circulating CD4+ T cell subsets. Whereas all 28 donors provided naive and central memory subsets, regulatory and stem cell-like memory subsets were isolated from just 8 patients and roughly 8 healthy donors. The research as a whole found: Shorter templates might be favored by PCR, yet because patient and control samples were amplified and corrected together, any such skew would affect both groups equally. Naive, central memory and regulatory TCRB repertoires appeared to be more alike among patients than among healthy donors. Only small numbers of individuals were included in the HLA sub-analyses, which left unresolved whether HLA type had any influence on TCRB rearrangement. In all four CD4+ subsets, TCRB CDR3 length was moderately but significantly shorter in type 1 diabetes patients. At VDJ recombination sites, type 1 diabetes patients had fewer insertions and more deleted nucleotides, which implies abnormalities in thymic rearrangement. Because cDNA was sequenced instead of genomic DNA, activated cells with high expression could be over-represented, although the groups did not differ in activation or CD3 levels.

For CDR1 and CDR2, the germline V gene lists SGHDN and FVKESK. The CDR3 numbers 17 residues from cysteine through phenylalanine. The only DNA kept is the CDR3, 51 bases in frame from the first base. V lost 0 bases and J lost 2 bases; the stretch between them is 16 bases long. This clone has more than one count but fewer than ten. Its antigen remains unidentified. No clone much larger than this one lies a single base away; base qualities are absent. Each donor gave one peripheral blood draw, averaging roughly 120 mL, which was collected into heparinised tubes. Naive, central memory, regulatory and stem cell-like memory CD4+ T cells were sorted on a BD FACSAria II using a panel including CD45RO, CCR7, CD25, CD127, CD95 and CD27. A purity above 98% was achieved for all sorted populations. Right away, PBMCs were isolated by Lymphoprep density gradient centrifugation and were stained directly, with no culture step. So that batch effects would be minimized, each experiment stained and sorted samples in pairs, pairing one healthy donor with one patient.

The entire isolated RNA was reverse transcribed using the High Capacity cDNA Reverse Transcription Kit, and thus expressed TCRB transcripts were sequenced. Deep immunoSEQ sequencing was applied to naive, central memory and regulatory T cell samples, giving an average of about 3.8 million total reads per sample. After sorted cells were lysed in RLT buffer, RNA was extracted with DNase-treated RNeasy Micro or Mini kits, with the choice depending on cell number. Each cell subset was processed separately to prevent cross-contamination, with patient and healthy donor samples processed together. The immunoSEQ multiplex PCR was used to amplify TCRB sequences from cDNA, generating 87-bp fragments that spanned the CDR3 region. Amplicons were sequenced on the Illumina HiSeq platform. Under the source paper's analysis protocol: Synthetic template baselines were used to correct PCR bias computationally, reads within Hamming distance 2 were collapsed, and singletons that could not be merged were discarded. By aligning reads against IMGT, V, D and J genes, CDR3 length, and insertions or deletions at six rearrangement sites were assigned. Clonotype counts were normalized to sorted cell number within each subset before computing true diversity and Gini coefficients with the tcR R package. Repertoire sharing was quantified using the overlap coefficient calculated on TCRB nucleotide sequences. Out-of-frame TCRB sequences from naive cells were analyzed as a proxy for the pre-selection repertoire. The source is immuneACCESS, and TCRdb retained only in-frame sequences with V and J called. Part of the clones is not carried over; for the studies checked, unresolved V genes explain less than half of this, and the remainder is unexplained. V, J and clone size are those of that table, while D and trimming were read from the DNA. The table for this sample lists about 740,000 clones; 13% of them were counted only once. The ten top clones hold 0.02% to 0.025% of the sample.

Sequencing was performed on naive CD4+ T cells from blood. The sample's cell subset or site label is to be understood as: true naive CD4+ T cells. This sequence was found in a man aged 18 to 30 with type 1 diabetes. The rearranged chain carries TRBV14 and TRBJ1-2, with TRBD1 as a weak D call on 5 bases. The encoded CDR3 is CASSQDGIQARNYGYTF. The base sequence is TGTGCCAGCAGCCAAGACGGTATACAGGCAAGAAACTATGGCTACACCTTC.